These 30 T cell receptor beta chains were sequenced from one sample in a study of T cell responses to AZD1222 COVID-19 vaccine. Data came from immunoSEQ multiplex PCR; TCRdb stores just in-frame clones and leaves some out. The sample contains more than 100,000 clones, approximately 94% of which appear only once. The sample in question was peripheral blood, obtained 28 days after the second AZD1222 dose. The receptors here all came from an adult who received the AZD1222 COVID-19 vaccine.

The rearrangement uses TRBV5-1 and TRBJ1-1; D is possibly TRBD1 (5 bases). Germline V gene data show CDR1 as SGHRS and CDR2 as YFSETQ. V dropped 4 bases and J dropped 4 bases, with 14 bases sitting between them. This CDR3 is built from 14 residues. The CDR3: CASSPSVGTTEAFF. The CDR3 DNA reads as TGCGCCAGCAGCCCCTCGGTTGGGACCACTGAAGCTTTCTTT.

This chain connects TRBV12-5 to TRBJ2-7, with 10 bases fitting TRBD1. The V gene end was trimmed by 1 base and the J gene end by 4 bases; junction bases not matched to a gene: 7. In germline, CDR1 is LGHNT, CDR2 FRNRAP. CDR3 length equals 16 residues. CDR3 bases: TGTGCTAGTGGTTTGGCCTCCGGGACAGGGGTTTACGAGCAGTACTTC. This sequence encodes CASGLASGTGVYEQYF.

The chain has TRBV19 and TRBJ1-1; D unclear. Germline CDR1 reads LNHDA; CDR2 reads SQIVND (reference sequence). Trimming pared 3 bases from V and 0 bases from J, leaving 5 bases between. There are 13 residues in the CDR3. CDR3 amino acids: CASSIKMNTEAFF. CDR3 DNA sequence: TGTGCCAGTAGTATTAAGATGAACACTGAAGCTTTCTTT.

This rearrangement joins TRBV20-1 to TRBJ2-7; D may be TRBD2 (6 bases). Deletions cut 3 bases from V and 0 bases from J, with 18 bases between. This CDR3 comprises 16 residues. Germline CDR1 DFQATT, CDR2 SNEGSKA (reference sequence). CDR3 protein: CSASMLDGGASYEQYF. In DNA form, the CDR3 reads TGCAGTGCTAGTATGTTAGACGGGGGTGCCTCCTACGAGCAGTACTTC.

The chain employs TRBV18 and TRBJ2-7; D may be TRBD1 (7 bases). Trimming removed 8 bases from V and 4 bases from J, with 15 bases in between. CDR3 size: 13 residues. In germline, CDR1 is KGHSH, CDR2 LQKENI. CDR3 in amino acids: CASTAGGLYEQYF. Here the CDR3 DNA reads TGTGCCAGCACAGCAGGGGGGCTTTACGAGCAGTACTTC.

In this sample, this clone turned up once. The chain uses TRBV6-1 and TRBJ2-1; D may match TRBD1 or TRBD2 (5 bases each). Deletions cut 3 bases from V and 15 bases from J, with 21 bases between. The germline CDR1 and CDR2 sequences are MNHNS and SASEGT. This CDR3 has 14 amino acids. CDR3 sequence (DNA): TGTGCCAGCAGTGAGCTACCGGGACGGTATGATAGGTTCTTC. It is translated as CASSELPGRYDRFF.

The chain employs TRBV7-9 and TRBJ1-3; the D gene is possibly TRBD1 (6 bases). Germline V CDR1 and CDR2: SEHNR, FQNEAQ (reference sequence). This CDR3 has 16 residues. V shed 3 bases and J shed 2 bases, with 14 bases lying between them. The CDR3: CASSFPSGEAGNTIYF. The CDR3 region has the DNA TGTGCCAGCAGCTTTCCCTCAGGGGAAGCTGGAAACACCATATATTTT.

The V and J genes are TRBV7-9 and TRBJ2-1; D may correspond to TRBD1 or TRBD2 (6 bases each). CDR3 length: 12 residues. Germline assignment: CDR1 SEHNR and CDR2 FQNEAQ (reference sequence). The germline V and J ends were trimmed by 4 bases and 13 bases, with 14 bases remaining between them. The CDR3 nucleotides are TGTGCCAGCAGCTCCGAGAGGGGGGTACAGTTCTTC. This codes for CASSSERGVQFF. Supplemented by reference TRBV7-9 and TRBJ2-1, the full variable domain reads DTGVSQNPRHKITKRGQNVTFRCDPISEHNRLYWYRQTLGQGPEFLTYFQNEAQLEKSRLLSDRFSAERPKGSFSTLEIQRTEQGDSAMYLCASSSERGVQFFGPGTRLTVL.

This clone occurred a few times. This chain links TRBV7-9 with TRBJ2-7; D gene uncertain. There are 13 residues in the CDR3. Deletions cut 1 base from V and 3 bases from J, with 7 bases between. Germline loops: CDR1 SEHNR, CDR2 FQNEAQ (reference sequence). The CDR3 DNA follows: TGTGCCAGCAGCTTAGACCCGGGCTACGAGCAGTACTTC. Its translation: CASSLDPGYEQYF.

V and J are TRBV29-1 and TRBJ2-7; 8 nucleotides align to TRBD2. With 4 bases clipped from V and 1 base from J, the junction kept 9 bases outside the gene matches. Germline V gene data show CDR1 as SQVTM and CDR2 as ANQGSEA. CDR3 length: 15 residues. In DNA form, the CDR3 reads TGCAGCGTTGTTGGAATCGGCGGGAGGTCCTACGAGCAGTACTTC. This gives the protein CSVVGIGGRSYEQYF.

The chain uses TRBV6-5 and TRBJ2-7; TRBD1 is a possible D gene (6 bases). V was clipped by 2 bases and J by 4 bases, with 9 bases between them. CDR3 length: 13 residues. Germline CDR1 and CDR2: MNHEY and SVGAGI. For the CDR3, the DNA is TGTGCCAGCAGTTACGCCACAGGGTACGAGCAGTACTTC. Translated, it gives CASSYATGYEQYF.

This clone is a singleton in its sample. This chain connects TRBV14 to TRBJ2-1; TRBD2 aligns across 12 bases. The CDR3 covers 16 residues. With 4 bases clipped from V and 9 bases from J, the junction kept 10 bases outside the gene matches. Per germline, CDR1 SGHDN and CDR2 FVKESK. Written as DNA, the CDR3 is TGTGCCAGCAGCCGAACCCGACTAGCGGGAGATCGTGAGCAGTTCTTC. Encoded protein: CASSRTRLAGDREQFF.

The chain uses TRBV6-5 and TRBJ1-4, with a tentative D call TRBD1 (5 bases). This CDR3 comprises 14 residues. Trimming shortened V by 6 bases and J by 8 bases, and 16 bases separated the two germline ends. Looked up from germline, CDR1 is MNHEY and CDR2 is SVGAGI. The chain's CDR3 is CASRMGLFGEKLFF. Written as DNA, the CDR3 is TGTGCCAGCAGAATGGGACTCTTCGGCGAAAAACTGTTTTTT.

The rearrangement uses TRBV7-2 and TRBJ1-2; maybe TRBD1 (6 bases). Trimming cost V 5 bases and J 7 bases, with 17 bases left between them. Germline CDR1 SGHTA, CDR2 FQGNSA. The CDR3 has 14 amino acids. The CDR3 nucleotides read TGTGCCAGCAGCACTGGGACATGGAAGCCTGGCTACACCTTC. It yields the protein CASSTGTWKPGYTF.

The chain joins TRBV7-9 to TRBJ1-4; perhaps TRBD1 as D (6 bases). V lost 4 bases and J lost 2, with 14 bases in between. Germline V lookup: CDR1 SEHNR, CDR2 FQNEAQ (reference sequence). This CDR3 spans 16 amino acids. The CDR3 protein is CASSSTGRGTNEKLFF. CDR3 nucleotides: TGTGCCAGCAGCTCCACAGGGAGAGGGACTAATGAAAAACTGTTTTTT.

In DNA form, the CDR3 reads TGTGCCAGCTCACCGGGCGTACCAGGGCAAGGCTCTGGAAACACCATATATTTT. It encodes CASSPGVPGQGSGNTIYF. The chain couples TRBV18 to TRBJ1-3; weak D call: TRBD1 (5 bases). V lost 3 bases and J 0 bases, leaving 18 bases between the germline ends. CDR1 and CDR2 from the germline V gene are KGHSH and LQKENI. The CDR3 runs to 18 residues.

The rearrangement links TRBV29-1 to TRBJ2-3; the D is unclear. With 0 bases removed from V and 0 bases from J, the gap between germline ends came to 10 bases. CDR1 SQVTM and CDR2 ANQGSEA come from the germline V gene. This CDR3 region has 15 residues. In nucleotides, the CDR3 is TGCAGCGTTGAAGAGAACGCGGTTAGCACAGATACGCAGTATTTT. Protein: CSVEENAVSTDTQYF.

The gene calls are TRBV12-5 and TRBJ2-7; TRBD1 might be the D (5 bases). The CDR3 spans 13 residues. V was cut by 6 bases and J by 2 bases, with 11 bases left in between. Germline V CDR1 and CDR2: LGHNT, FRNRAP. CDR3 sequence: CASGGHNTYEQYF. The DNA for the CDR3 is TGTGCTAGTGGAGGACACAACACCTACGAGCAGTACTTC.

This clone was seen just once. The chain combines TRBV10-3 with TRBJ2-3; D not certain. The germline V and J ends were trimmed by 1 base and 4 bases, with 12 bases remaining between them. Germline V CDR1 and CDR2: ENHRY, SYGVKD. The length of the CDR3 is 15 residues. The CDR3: CAISELGSSADTQYF. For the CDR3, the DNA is TGTGCCATCAGTGAGTTGGGCTCTTCCGCAGATACGCAGTATTTT.

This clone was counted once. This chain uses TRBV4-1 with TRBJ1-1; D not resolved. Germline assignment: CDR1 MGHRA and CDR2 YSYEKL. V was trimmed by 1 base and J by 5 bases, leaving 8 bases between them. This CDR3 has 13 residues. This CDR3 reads CASSQGGETEAFF. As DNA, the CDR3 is TGCGCCAGCAGCCAAGGCGGCGAAACTGAAGCTTTCTTT.

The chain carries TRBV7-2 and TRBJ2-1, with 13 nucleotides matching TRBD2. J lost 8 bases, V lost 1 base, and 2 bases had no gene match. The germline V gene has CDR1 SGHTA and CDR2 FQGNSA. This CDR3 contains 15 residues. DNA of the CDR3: TGTGCCAGCAGCTTAGAACTAGCGGGGGGGCATGAGCAGTTCTTC. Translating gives CASSLELAGGHEQFF.

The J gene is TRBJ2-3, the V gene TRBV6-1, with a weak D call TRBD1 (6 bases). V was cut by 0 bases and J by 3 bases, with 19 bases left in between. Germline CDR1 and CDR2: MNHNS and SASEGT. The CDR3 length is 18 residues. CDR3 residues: CASSEALQGSVWTDTQYF. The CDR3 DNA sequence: TGTGCCAGCAGTGAAGCCCTACAGGGCTCGGTGTGGACAGATACGCAGTATTTT.

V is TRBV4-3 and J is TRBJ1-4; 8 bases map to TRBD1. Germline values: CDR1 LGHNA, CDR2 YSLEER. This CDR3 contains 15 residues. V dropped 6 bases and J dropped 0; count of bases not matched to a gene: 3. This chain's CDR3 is CASSQTGATNEKLFF. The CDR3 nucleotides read TGCGCCAGCAGTCAGACAGGGGCAACTAATGAAAAACTGTTTTTT.

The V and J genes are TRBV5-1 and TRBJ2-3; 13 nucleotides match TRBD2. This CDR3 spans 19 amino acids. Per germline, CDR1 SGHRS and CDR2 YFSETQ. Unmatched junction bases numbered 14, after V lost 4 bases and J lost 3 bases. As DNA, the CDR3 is TGCGCCAGCAGCCTACTAGCGGGAGGGCCAAGTACAGGGACAGATACGCAGTATTTT. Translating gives CASSLLAGGPSTGTDTQYF.

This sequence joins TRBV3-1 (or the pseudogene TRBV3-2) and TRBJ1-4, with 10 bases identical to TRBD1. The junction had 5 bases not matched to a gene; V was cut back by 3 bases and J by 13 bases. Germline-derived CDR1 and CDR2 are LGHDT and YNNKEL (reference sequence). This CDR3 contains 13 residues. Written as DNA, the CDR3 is TGTGCCAGCAGCCAGGACAGGGGGAGGCGACTGTTTTTT. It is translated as CASSQDRGRRLFF.

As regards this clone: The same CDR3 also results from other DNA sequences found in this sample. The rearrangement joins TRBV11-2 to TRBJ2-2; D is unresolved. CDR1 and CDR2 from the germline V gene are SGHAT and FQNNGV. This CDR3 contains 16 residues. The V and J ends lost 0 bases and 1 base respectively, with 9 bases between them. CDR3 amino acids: CASSLDRAGNTGELFF. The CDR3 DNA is TGTGCCAGCAGCTTAGATCGGGCAGGGAACACCGGGGAGCTGTTTTTT.

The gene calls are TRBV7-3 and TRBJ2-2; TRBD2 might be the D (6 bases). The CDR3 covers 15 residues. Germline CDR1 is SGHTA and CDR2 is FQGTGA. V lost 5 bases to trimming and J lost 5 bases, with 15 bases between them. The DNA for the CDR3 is TGTGCCAGCAGCCCCGCAGCGGGTCAAACCGGGGAGCTGTTTTTT. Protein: CASSPAAGQTGELFF. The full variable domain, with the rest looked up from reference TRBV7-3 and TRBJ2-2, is GAGVSQTPSNKVTEKGKYVELRCDPISGHTALYWYRQSLGQGPEFLIYFQGTGAADDSGLPNDRFFAVRPEGSVSTLKIQRTERGDSAVYLCASSPAAGQTGELFFGEGSRLTVL.

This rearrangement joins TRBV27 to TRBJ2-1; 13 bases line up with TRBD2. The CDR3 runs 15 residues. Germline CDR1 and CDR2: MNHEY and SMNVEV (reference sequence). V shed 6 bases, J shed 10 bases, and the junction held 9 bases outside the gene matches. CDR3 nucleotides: TGTGCCAGCAGGCCGGGACTAGCGGGGTACGGGGAGCAGTTCTTC. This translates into CASRPGLAGYGEQFF.

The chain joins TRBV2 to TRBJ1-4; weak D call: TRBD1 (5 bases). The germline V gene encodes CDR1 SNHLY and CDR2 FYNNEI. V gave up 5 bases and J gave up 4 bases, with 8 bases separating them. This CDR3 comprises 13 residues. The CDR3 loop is CASSYGGNEKLFF. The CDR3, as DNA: TGTGCCAGCAGTTATGGGGGTAATGAAAAACTGTTTTTT.

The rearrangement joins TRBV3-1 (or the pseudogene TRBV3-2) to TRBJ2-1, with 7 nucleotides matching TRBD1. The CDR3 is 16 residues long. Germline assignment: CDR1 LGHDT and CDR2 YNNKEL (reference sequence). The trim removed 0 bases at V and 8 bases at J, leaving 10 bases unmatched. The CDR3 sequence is CASSQDLGTASDEQFF. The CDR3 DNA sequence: TGTGCCAGCAGCCAAGATCTCGGGACAGCTTCCGATGAGCAGTTCTTC.